This TCR beta chain was captured in a study of shared clonotypes between healthy human individuals. The CDR3 is 14 amino acids. Germline V lookup: CDR1 GTSNPN, CDR2 SVGIG (reference sequence). The authors sequenced unsorted PBMC DNA on ten immunoSEQ deep assay plates. Original processing notes: With immunoSEQ giving junction-only sequences and no quality scores, filtering differed. Produced via immunoSEQ multiplex PCR; TCRdb's table is partial and in-frame only. For V, J and clone size, that table is used; D and trimming come from the DNA. The sample has about 560,000 clones; just over 75% are singletons. As concerns this clone: Its target is not known. This may arise from a read error, as a much more abundant clone is one base away. The same CDR3 also results from other DNA sequences found in this sample.

Participating donors were healthy, HIV-negative adults free of recent acute infections or vaccinations. Study-level findings and limits: Sampling covered blood only; tissue repertoires likely differ.

Sequencing was carried out using PBMCs. The V and J genes are TRBV30 and TRBJ1-5, with TRBD1 identical over 9 bases. The sequence was obtained from a woman in her thirties or forties in good health. Some clones in this sample may be carry-over from other donors' samples. The CDR3: CAWSTQGANQPQHF. CDR3 bases: TGTGCTTGGAGTACACAGGGGGCGAATCAGCCCCAGCATTTT.